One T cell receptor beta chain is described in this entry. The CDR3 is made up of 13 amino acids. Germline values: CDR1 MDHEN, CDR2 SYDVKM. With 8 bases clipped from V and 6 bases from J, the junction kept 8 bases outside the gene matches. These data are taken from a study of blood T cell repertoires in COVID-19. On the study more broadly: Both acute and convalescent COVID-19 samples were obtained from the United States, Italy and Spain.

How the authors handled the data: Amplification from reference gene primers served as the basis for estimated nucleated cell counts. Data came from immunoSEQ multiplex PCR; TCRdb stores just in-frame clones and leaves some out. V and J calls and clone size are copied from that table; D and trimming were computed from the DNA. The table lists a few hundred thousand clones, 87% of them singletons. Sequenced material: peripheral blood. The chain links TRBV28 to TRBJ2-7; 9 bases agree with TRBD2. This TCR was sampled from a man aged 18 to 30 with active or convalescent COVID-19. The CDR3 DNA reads TGTGCCAGCCTTTCGAGCGGGAGGCTCGAGCAGTACTTC. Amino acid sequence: CASLSSGRLEQYF.